The entry that follows covers one TCR beta chain sequence. No antigen is known for it. No per-base quality is available; no much larger clone lies one base away. Set within a cohort of healthcare workers in London, UK, this nested case-control study involved weekly PCR testing of nasopharyngeal swabs along with blood sampling. Healthcare workers were recruited between 23 and 31 March 2020, during the week of the UK lockdown, and were followed weekly for up to about 16 weeks. This specimen belongs to a study of early T cells in non-severe SARS-CoV-2 infection (dated by TCRdb to the early 2020s). A note on the overall study: Because TCR sequencing relied on bulk RNA taken from unsorted whole blood, pairing of alpha and beta chains was not possible.

Results and caveats for the whole study, not just this receptor: VDJdb matching was skewed toward anti-spike CD8 responses and likely underestimated virus-specific expansions, missing private and CD4 specificities.

From the germline V gene, CDR1 is SGHDN and CDR2 is FVKESK. The CDR3 sequence holds 12 residues, the cysteine and phenylalanine included. Just CDR3 DNA is preserved here, 36 bases in frame from base 1. V drops 3 bases and J drops 4 bases, leaving 6 bases in between. Libraries were constructed by 5' RACE. TCRdb shows the sequencer as NextSeq 500. The TCR library protocol attached unique molecular identifiers to individual cDNA molecules to correct for sequencing error and PCR bias. Both TCR alpha and beta chains were sequenced, and tight co-correlation was observed between alpha and beta sequence abundances in each sample. Under the source paper's analysis protocol: Decombinator V4 was used to annotate the V gene, J gene and CDR3 of the TCR sequences. TCRs were defined as expanded if a significant change between any two time points was detected under a Poisson model with p below 0.0001. TCR abundances were normalised to the total number of TCRs sequenced in each sample and reported as counts per million. MAIT TCRs were defined by TRAV1-2 paired with TRAJ12, TRAJ20 or TRAJ33, and iNKT TCRs by TRAV10 paired with TRAJ18. VDJdb, accessed on 1 November 2021, was searched for TCRs annotated for CMV, EBV and SARS-CoV-2, and TCRs annotated for more than one antigen were excluded. TCRdb's own reprocessing of the public reads used fastp at Q25 and MiXCR and kept productive beta chains. When rows share a CDR3 protein, they turn into one entry using the most common DNA and genes. In this record, the V and J calls reflect TCRdb's handling and not the investigators' own analysis. The sample profile shows around 77,000 distinct CDR3 sequences; approximately 14% of them were found once. Clones ranked in the top ten supply around 3.6% of the sample.

Rearrangement joined TRBV14 to TRBJ2-5; no D gene can be assigned with confidence. The TCR comes from an adult who was a healthcare worker with PCR-confirmed SARS-CoV-2 infection or an uninfected control (not recorded which). The specimen was whole blood, collected at baseline. The DNA reads as follows: TGTGCCAGCAGCCAGTCCCGAGAGACCCAGTACTTC. This codes for CASSQSRETQYF.